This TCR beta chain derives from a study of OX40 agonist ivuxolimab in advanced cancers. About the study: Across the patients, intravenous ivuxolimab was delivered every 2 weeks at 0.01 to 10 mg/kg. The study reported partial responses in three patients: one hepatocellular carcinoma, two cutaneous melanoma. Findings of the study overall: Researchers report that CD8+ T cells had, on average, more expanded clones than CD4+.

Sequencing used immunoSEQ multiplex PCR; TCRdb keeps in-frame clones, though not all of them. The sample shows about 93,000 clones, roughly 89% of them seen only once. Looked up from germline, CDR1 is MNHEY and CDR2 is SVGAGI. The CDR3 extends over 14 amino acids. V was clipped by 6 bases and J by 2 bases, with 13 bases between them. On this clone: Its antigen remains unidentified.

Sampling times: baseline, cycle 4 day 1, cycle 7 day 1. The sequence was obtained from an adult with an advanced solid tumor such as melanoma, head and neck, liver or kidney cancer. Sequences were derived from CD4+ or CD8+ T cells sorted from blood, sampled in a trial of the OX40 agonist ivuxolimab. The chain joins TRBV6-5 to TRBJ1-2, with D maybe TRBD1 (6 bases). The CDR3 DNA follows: TGTGCCAGCAGAGACGGGGGCACCAACTATGGCTACACCTTC. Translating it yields CASRDGGTNYGYTF.